These 27 T cell receptor beta chains were sequenced from one sample in a study of tumor and adjacent non-tumor tissue in lung cancer. No cell sorting was done before RNA was extracted from the tissue. The library came from three nested PCR rounds adapted from ARM-PCR protocols. TCRdb reprocessed the multiplex PCR reads via MiXCR and lists one record per CDR3 protein. The table has around 70,000 distinct CDR3 sequences, almost 60% seen once. Specimen: lung tumor tissue. All receptors come from a man between 45 and 60 years old with non-small cell lung cancer.

This clonotype was picked up a small number of times. A much larger clone lies a single base off, so this may be a read error. The V and J genes are TRBV4-1 and TRBJ2-2, with 8 bases that match TRBD1. CDR3 length equals 14 residues. The V gene's germline CDR1 is MGHRA and CDR2 YSYEKL. This CDR3 reads CASSQPTGAGGLFF. The CDR3 region has the DNA TGCGCCAGCAGCCAGCCGACAGGGGCCGGGGGGCTGTTTTTT.

This sequence joins TRBV7-9 and TRBJ2-2; D unresolved. The CDR3 is 13 amino acids. V shed 4 bases and J shed 5 bases, with 8 bases lying between them. Looked up from germline, CDR1 is SEHNR and CDR2 is FQNEAQ (reference sequence). This chain's CDR3 is CASSSEFTGELFF. The CDR3, as DNA: TGTGCCAGCAGCTCCGAATTTACCGGGGAGCTGTTTTTT.

On this clonotype: The DNA is omitted, as the CDR3 cannot be located on it reliably, and the CDR3 follows TCRdb's listing. The chain employs TRBV4-1 and TRBJ1-4; the D call in the table, TRBD1, was not verified against the DNA. CDR1 is MGHRA and CDR2 is YSYEKL in the germline V gene. The CDR3 region is 15 residues in length, termini included. This CDR3 reads CASSQVGKGSEKLFF.

The J gene is TRBJ1-5, the V gene TRBV19, with D perhaps matching TRBD1 (6 bases). The DNA matches TRBJ2-3 better at its end, which makes the J call doubtful. Germline assignment: CDR1 LNHDA and CDR2 SQIVND (reference sequence). This CDR3 is built from 16 residues. The CDR3 sequence: CASSIWGQNSNQPQYF. CDR3 in DNA: TGTGCCAGTAGTATATGGGGGCAGAATAGCAATCAGCCCCAGTATTTT.

A note on this clonotype: An end of the junction differs from the germline gene, which may be a read error. The chain couples TRBV5-1 to TRBJ2-6; D is perhaps TRBD1 or TRBD2 (5 bases each). This CDR3 comprises 16 residues. CDR1 is SGHRS, CDR2 YFSETQ, per germline. In nucleotides, the CDR3 is TGCGCCAGCAGCTTAACCGCTAGCTCTGGGGCCAACGTCCTGAGTTTC. Protein sequence: CASSLTASSGANVLSF.

This chain uses TRBV6-2 or TRBV6-3 with TRBJ1-1; no definite D call. This CDR3 is built from 15 residues. CDR1 is MNHEY, CDR2 SVGEGT, per germline. V was shortened by 8 bases and J by 4 bases, with 20 bases between the two germline ends. CDR3 region: CASCPLRGRGTEAFF. In DNA form, the CDR3 reads TGTGCCAGCTGTCCCTTGCGAGGGCGCGGCACTGAAGCTTTCTTT.

About this clonotype: A read error may account for a junction end that differs from germline. CDR3 coding DNA: TGTGCCAGCAGCCGTAACGGAAACATCGGGGAGCTGTTTTTT. Encoded protein: CASSRNGNIGELFF. The V call is TRBV28, the J call TRBJ2-2; D gene uncertain. Per the germline V gene, CDR1 is MDHEN and CDR2 is SYDVKM. The CDR3 is made up of 14 amino acids.

By share, this clonotype ranks as medium-sized. The chain recombines TRBV11-2 with TRBJ2-5; no definite D call. The CDR3 spans 14 residues. Looked up from germline, CDR1 is SGHAT and CDR2 is FQNNGV. Trimming shortened V by 1 base and J by 5 bases, and 11 bases separated the two germline ends. The CDR3 nucleotides read TGTGCCAGCAGCTTAGTCGACTTTCAGGAGACCCAGTACTTC. This sequence encodes CASSLVDFQETQYF.

As concerns this clonotype: A much larger clone sits a single nucleotide away, making a read error possible. The chain joins TRBV7-8 to TRBJ1-1, with 8 bases identical to TRBD1. The germline gives CDR1 SGHVS, CDR2 FQNEAQ. The CDR3 is made up of 13 amino acids. V shed 4 bases, J shed 6 bases, and the junction held 4 bases outside the gene matches. CDR3 nucleotide sequence: TGTGCCAGCAGCTCAGGACAGGGATCTGAAGCTTTCTTT. Protein: CASSSGQGSEAFF.

With respect to this clonotype: An end of the junction differs from the germline gene, which may be a read error. The chain recombines TRBV5-4 with TRBJ2-5; D is undetermined. There are 13 residues in the CDR3. The germline V gene has CDR1 SGHNT and CDR2 YYREEE (reference sequence). The CDR3 is CGSSIGVQETQYF. CDR3 in DNA: TGTGGCAGCAGCATTGGGGTTCAAGAGACCCAGTACTTC.

For this clonotype: A much larger clone lies a single base off, so this may be a read error. J is TRBJ2-3 and V is TRBV13; the match to TRBD2 covers 8 bases. The CDR3 spans 15 residues. Germline V CDR1 and CDR2: PRHDT, FYEKMQ (reference sequence). The junction had 5 bases not matched to a gene; V was cut back by 2 bases and J by 4 bases. Written as DNA, the CDR3 is TGTGCCAGCAGCTTAAAGCGGGAGATCGCAGATACGCAGTATTTT. Translation gives CASSLKREIADTQYF. Together with reference TRBV13 and TRBJ2-3, the CDR3 gives the full variable domain: AAGVIQSPRHLIKEKRETATLKCYPIPRHDTVYWYQQGPGQDPQFLISFYEKMQSDKGSIPDRFSAQQFSDYHSELNMSSLELGDSALYFCASSLKREIADTQYFGPGTRLTVL.

This clonotype showed up just once. A much larger clone lies a single base off, so this may be a read error. The chain couples TRBV5-4 to TRBJ2-5, with a possible D match to TRBD2 (6 bases). The CDR3 totals 13 residues. The germline V gene has CDR1 SGHNT and CDR2 YYREEE (reference sequence). The CDR3 region has the DNA TGTGCCAGCAGCGGGACTTTTCAAGAGACCCATTACTTC. It encodes CASSGTFQETHYF.

On this clonotype itself: This CDR3 fails to terminate in the conserved phenylalanine or tryptophan, so it likely reflects a read error. The chain has TRBV10-3 and TRBJ1-2, with TRBD1 as a possible D gene (5 bases). With 1 base removed from V and 2 bases from J, the gap between germline ends came to 8 bases. Looked up from germline, CDR1 is ENHRY and CDR2 is SYGVKD. The CDR3 consists of 14 residues. The CDR3 region is CAISELRQNYGYTS. As DNA, the CDR3 is TGTGCCATCAGTGAGTTGCGACAGAACTATGGCTACACCTCC.

The J gene is TRBJ1-5, the V gene TRBV5-8; weak D call: TRBD1 (6 bases). The germline V and J ends were trimmed by 4 bases and 3 bases, with 11 bases remaining between them. The CDR3 covers 14 residues. Germline V gene sequence: CDR1 SGHTS, CDR2 YDEGEE. The CDR3 region has the DNA TGTGCCAGCAGCATATACAGGGACAATCAGCCCCAGCATTTT. It encodes CASSIYRDNQPQHF.

As concerns this clonotype: A junction boundary mismatches the germline segment, possibly from a read error. The chain couples TRBV4-1 to TRBJ1-1; possible D gene TRBD1, 6 bases. The CDR3 is made up of 15 amino acids. Per the germline V gene, CDR1 is MGHRA and CDR2 is YSYEKL. CDR3 in amino acids: CASSRRDTGDTEAFF. CDR3 sequence (DNA): TGCGCCAGCAGCCGTAGGGACACTGGGGACACCGAAGCCTTCTTT.

This clonotype was seen more than once but under ten times. The chain combines TRBV5-1 with TRBJ1-1; 8 bases map to TRBD1. The V gene end was trimmed by 0 bases and the J gene end by 1 base; junction bases not matched to a gene: 2. The CDR3 contains 15 residues. Germline V CDR1 and CDR2: SGHRS, YFSETQ. CDR3 DNA sequence: TGCGCCAGCAGCTTGGCCGGGACAGGGAACACTGAAGCTTTCTTT. This sequence encodes CASSLAGTGNTEAFF. Filled out from reference TRBV5-1 and TRBJ1-1, the complete variable domain reads KAGVTQTPRYLIKTRGQQVTLSCSPISGHRSVSWYQQTPGQGLQFLFEYFSETQRNKGNFPGRFSGRQFSNSRSEMNVSTLELGDSALYLCASSLAGTGNTEAFFGQGTRLTVV.

For this clonotype: One end of the junction varies from germline; a read error may be responsible. This chain connects TRBV5-1 to TRBJ2-3, with 10 bases lining up with TRBD2. The CDR3 is 15 amino acids. Germline V gene sequence: CDR1 SGHRS, CDR2 YFSETQ. The DNA of the CDR3 is TGCGCCAACAGCCTACTAGCGGGACACACAGATACGCAGTATTTT. This translates into CANSLLAGHTDTQYF.

For this clonotype: One end of the junction is discordant with germline, which a read error may explain. The chain is built from TRBV6-6 and TRBJ2-7; D is undetermined. The CDR3 has 13 amino acids. Germline V CDR1 and CDR2: MNHNY, SVGAGI (reference sequence). The CDR3 DNA reads as TGTGCCAACAGTTACGGACCTGAATACGAGCAGTACTTC. Protein: CANSYGPEYEQYF.

The genes are TRBV20-1 and TRBJ2-1, with D perhaps assigned TRBD1 or TRBD2 (5 bases each). CDR1 is DFQATT, CDR2 SNEGSKA, per germline (reference sequence). V lost 6 bases to trimming and J lost 8 bases, with 20 bases between them. This CDR3 is 14 amino acids long. The chain's CDR3 is CSATSWGIVDEQFF. CDR3 in DNA: TGCAGTGCCACTAGTTGGGGGATCGTGGATGAGCAGTTCTTC.

Concerning this clonotype itself: The conserved closing phenylalanine or tryptophan is absent in this CDR3, likely reflecting a read error. The rearrangement uses TRBV11-2 and TRBJ2-6; tentatively, D is TRBD1 or TRBD2 (7 bases each). The CDR3 loop spans 14 amino acids. Germline assignment: CDR1 SGHAT and CDR2 FQNNGV. The CDR3 sequence is CASSDQGGGNILTS. The CDR3 DNA reads as TGTGCCAGCAGCGATCAGGGGGGGGGCAACATCCTGACTTCC.

This clonotype showed up many times. CDR3 nucleotide sequence: TGTGCCAGCAGCTTCGGACTAGCGGGGGCCCCTGAGCAGTTCTTC. It specifies CASSFGLAGAPEQFF. J is TRBJ2-1 and V is TRBV5-4, with 13 bases lining up with TRBD2. CDR3 length: 15 residues. CDR1 is SGHNT and CDR2 is YYREEE in the germline V gene (reference sequence). The ends lost 2 bases at V and 9 bases at J; junction bases unmatched: 5.

Concerning this clonotype: This CDR3 fails to terminate in the conserved phenylalanine or tryptophan, so it likely reflects a read error. J is TRBJ1-2 and V is TRBV6-1; tentatively, D is TRBD1 (5 bases). There are 15 residues in the CDR3. V dropped 6 bases and J dropped 4 bases, with 18 bases sitting between them. The germline V gene encodes CDR1 MNHNS and CDR2 SASEGT. The CDR3 is CASREKRGSLYGYTS. CDR3 DNA sequence: TGTGCCAGCAGGGAGAAAAGGGGATCCCTCTATGGCTACACCTCC.

Of note for this clonotype: An end of the junction does not agree with germline; a read error may underlie this. This chain joins TRBV9 and TRBJ1-1, with a possible D match to TRBD1 (5 bases). This CDR3 contains 16 residues. Germline CDR1 and CDR2: SGDLS and YYNGEE. CDR3 DNA sequence: TGTACCAGCAGCGTAGATCAGGGAGGACTTAACACTGAAGCTTTCTTT. Its protein is CTSSVDQGGLNTEAFF.

About this clonotype itself: One junction end does not reproduce the germline sequence, and a read error may be involved. The chain carries TRBV11-2 and TRBJ1-6; D possibly corresponds to TRBD1 (6 bases). CDR1 and CDR2 from the germline V gene are SGHAT and FQNNGV. This CDR3 comprises 15 residues. CDR3 in amino acids: CASADMGHPNSPLHF. The CDR3 DNA sequence: TGTGCCAGCGCAGACATGGGACACCCCAATTCACCCCTCCACTTC.

This clonotype has just one count. The CDR3 carries no conserved terminal phenylalanine or tryptophan, so it likely arises from a read error. This rearrangement joins TRBV5-1 to TRBJ1-1, with D unresolved. This CDR3 has 14 amino acids. Germline V gives CDR1 SGHRS, CDR2 YFSETQ. The DNA for the CDR3 is TGCGCCAACAGCTCCGGACCGGGGAACACTGAAGCTTTCTTA. It encodes CANSSGPGNTEAFL.

In regard to this clonotype: One end of the junction is discordant with germline, which a read error may explain. The J gene is TRBJ2-7, the V gene TRBV25-1, with 10 bases lining up with TRBD2. From germline, CDR1 is MGHDK and CDR2 SYGVNS. The CDR3 sequence is 15 residues long. The CDR3 reads CVSSEKLAGTYGQYF. In DNA, the CDR3 is TGTGTCAGCAGTGAAAAACTAGCGGGAACCTACGGGCAGTATTTC.

In regard to this clonotype: One end of the junction does not line up with germline, which may come from a read error. The genes are TRBV12-3 or TRBV12-4 and TRBJ1-1; no clear D gene. This CDR3 has 13 amino acids. The CDR3 region is CDSSSRLNSEAFF. CDR3 nucleotides: TGTGACAGCAGTTCGAGGTTGAACTCTGAAGCTTTCTTT.